The 24 T cell receptor beta chains listed next were all sequenced from one sample in a study of control samples from healthy donors and cancer patients. Profiled with immunoSEQ multiplex PCR; TCRdb holds only in-frame clones, not every one. The top ten hold under 3% of the sample, which has tens of thousands of clones, around 87% seen once. Input material: PBMCs. The receptors here all came from a woman aged 45-60 years with head and neck cancer.

The genes are TRBV6-5 and TRBJ1-5; 8 bases align to TRBD1. This CDR3 is 14 amino acids long. V shed 6 bases, J shed 2 bases, and the junction held 3 bases outside the gene matches. CDR1 and CDR2 from the germline V gene are MNHEY and SVGAGI. CDR3 sequence (DNA): TGTGCCAGCAGGAGGACAGGGCGCAATCAGCCCCAGCATTTT. It yields the protein CASRRTGRNQPQHF.

CDR3 nucleotide sequence: TGTGCCAGCAGCTTAAGCGGCGGGACAGGCGAGCAGTACTTC. This gives the protein CASSLSGGTGEQYF. V gene TRBV11-1 combines with J gene TRBJ2-7; 8 bases agree with TRBD1. From germline, CDR1 is SGHAT and CDR2 FQDESV (reference sequence). V shed 2 bases and J 6 bases; nucleotides not matched to a gene: 6. CDR3 length: 14 amino acids.

The chain joins TRBV3-1 (or the pseudogene TRBV3-2) to TRBJ2-5; weak D call: TRBD2 (5 bases). The V end lost 0 bases, the J end lost 5 bases, and 19 bases lay between the germline ends. Germline CDR1 reads LGHDT; CDR2 reads YNNKEL (reference sequence). This CDR3 contains 17 residues. CDR3 residues: CASSQESSGRWRETQYF. The CDR3 DNA sequence: TGTGCCAGCAGCCAAGAATCGTCGGGTAGGTGGAGGGAGACCCAGTACTTC.

This chain connects TRBV5-1 to TRBJ1-2, with a possible D match to TRBD1 (6 bases). The CDR3 has 12 amino acids. The V and J ends lost 0 bases and 6 bases respectively, with 6 bases between them. The germline CDR1 and CDR2 sequences are SGHRS and YFSETQ. CDR3 bases: TGCGCCAGCAGCTTGGAGGGGGATGGCTACACCTTC. It translates to CASSLEGDGYTF.

V gene TRBV19 combines with J gene TRBJ1-2, with D uncertain. V was clipped by 4 bases and J by 5 bases, with 20 bases between them. Germline CDR1 reads LNHDA; CDR2 reads SQIVND (reference sequence). The CDR3 has 16 residues. CDR3: CASSNQTIWRSYGYTF. The CDR3 bases are TGTGCCAGTAGTAACCAAACCATCTGGAGAAGTTATGGCTACACCTTC.

The chain is built from TRBV7-2 and TRBJ1-6; D perhaps matches TRBD1 (5 bases). This CDR3 has 16 residues. Trimming pared 2 bases from V and 10 bases from J, leaving 18 bases between. Germline V gene data show CDR1 as SGHTA and CDR2 as FQGNSA. The CDR3 DNA reads as TGTGCCAGCAGCTTAAAGCCGGGAAGCAGGGCCTCACCCCTCCACTTT. Translating gives CASSLKPGSRASPLHF.

This clone showed up just a few times. The CDR3 region is CASQDRVRTSPLHF. CDR3 nucleotides: TGTGCCAGCCAGGACAGGGTCCGGACTTCACCCCTCCACTTT. The rearrangement links TRBV6-5 to TRBJ1-6; 8 bases align to TRBD1. CDR1 MNHEY and CDR2 SVGAGI come from the germline V gene. This CDR3 region has 14 residues. Losses at the gene ends were 8 bases for V and 9 bases for J; bases not matched to a gene: 9.

The chain couples TRBV11-2 to TRBJ1-1; the D gene is possibly TRBD1 (5 bases). CDR1 and CDR2 from the germline V gene are SGHAT and FQNNGV. The CDR3 is 15 residues long. The V end lost 1 base, the J end lost 6 bases, and 15 bases lay between the germline ends. CDR3 DNA: TGTGCCAGCAGCTTAGTCGGGGGGGGAGTGGCTGAAGCTTTCTTT. Translation: CASSLVGGGVAEAFF.

The chain employs TRBV7-2 and TRBJ1-1, with TRBD1 matching over 8 bases. V shed 6 bases and J 1 base; nucleotides not matched to a gene: 7. Germline V gene lookup returns CDR1 SGHTA and CDR2 FQGNSA. The CDR3 runs to 15 residues. CDR3 in amino acids: CASREGQGGNTEAFF. The CDR3 DNA follows: TGTGCCAGCAGGGAAGGACAGGGCGGGAACACTGAAGCTTTCTTT.

The genes are TRBV28 and TRBJ2-5; 14 positions agree with TRBD2. CDR3 length: 16 amino acids. Germline-derived CDR1 and CDR2 are MDHEN and SYDVKM. V dropped 10 bases and J dropped 5; count of bases not matched to a gene: 12. The CDR3 protein is CATGGLAGGRRETQYF. CDR3 nucleotides: TGTGCCACCGGAGGACTAGCGGGGGGAAGGAGGGAGACCCAGTACTTC.

CDR3 bases: TGTGCCAGCAGCGACCCCCAGGGTTATAATTCACCCCTCCACTTT. Protein product: CASSDPQGYNSPLHF. The chain carries TRBV28 and TRBJ1-6, with TRBD1 as a possible D gene (5 bases). Trimming left V 6 bases short and J 4 bases short, with 13 bases between. In germline, CDR1 is MDHEN, CDR2 SYDVKM. This CDR3 contains 15 residues.

The V call is TRBV4-1, the J call TRBJ2-2; D is possibly TRBD2 (6 bases). Germline V CDR1 and CDR2: MGHRA, YSYEKL. CDR3 length equals 14 residues. V was shortened by 0 bases and J by 8 bases, with 10 bases between the two germline ends. Here the CDR3 reads CASSQDPGRGELFF. The CDR3 bases are TGCGCCAGCAGCCAAGATCCCGGGAGAGGGGAGCTGTTTTTT.

This chain links TRBV2 with TRBJ1-2; D is possibly TRBD1 (5 bases). The CDR3 consists of 15 residues. With 2 bases removed from V and 7 bases from J, the gap between germline ends came to 17 bases. The V gene's germline CDR1 is SNHLY and CDR2 FYNNEI. CDR3 DNA: TGTGCCAGCAGTGAAACTGGGGGGAGAGGGGTTGGCTACACCTTC. It encodes CASSETGGRGVGYTF.

The J gene is TRBJ2-5, the V gene TRBV6-1; 9 nucleotides line up with TRBD2. V was clipped by 4 bases and J by 2 bases; unmatched bases: 8. The CDR3 totals 16 residues. Germline lookup yields CDR1 MNHNS and CDR2 SASEGT. The CDR3: CASSGRLAGVQETQYF. In DNA, the CDR3 is TGTGCCAGCAGTGGGCGGTTAGCGGGGGTTCAAGAGACCCAGTACTTC.

The chain is built from TRBV12-5 and TRBJ1-1; 8 bases are shared with TRBD1. CDR3 length: 14 amino acids. Germline V gene sequence: CDR1 LGHNT, CDR2 FRNRAP. J gave up 3 bases and V 5 bases, and 5 bases lay outside the gene matches. CDR3 sequence: CASGPPTGDTEAFF. The CDR3 region has the DNA TGTGCTAGTGGTCCCCCGACAGGGGACACTGAAGCTTTCTTT. Based on the CDR3 plus reference TRBV12-5 and TRBJ1-1, the full variable domain is DARVTQTPRHKVTEMGQEVTMRCQPILGHNTVFWYRQTMMQGLELLAYFRNRAPLDDSGMPKDRFSAEMPDATLATLKIQPSEPRDSAVYFCASGPPTGDTEAFFGQGTRLTVV.

The V call is TRBV5-1, the J call TRBJ1-2, with 7 bases lining up with TRBD1. V lost 3 bases and J lost 7; bases outside the gene matches: 15. Germline lookup yields CDR1 SGHRS and CDR2 YFSETQ. The CDR3 runs to 16 residues. The CDR3 nucleotides read TGCGCCAGCAGCTCGGGACAGTCCAAGGCATTTAGTGGCTACACCTTC. Protein product: CASSSGQSKAFSGYTF.

V and J are TRBV7-9 and TRBJ2-2; TRBD2 agrees at 8 bases. This CDR3 has 15 residues. From germline, CDR1 is SEHNR and CDR2 FQNEAQ (reference sequence). Germline trimming cut 9 bases from V and 0 bases from J; bases unmatched to any gene: 6. CDR3 sequence: CASRLSGANTGELFF. DNA of the CDR3: TGTGCCAGTCGCCTTAGCGGGGCGAACACCGGGGAGCTGTTTTTT.

The V and J genes are TRBV27 and TRBJ2-7; D gene ambiguous. The ends were cut back, 6 bases at V and 5 bases at J, with 11 bases in the middle. The germline V gene encodes CDR1 MNHEY and CDR2 SMNVEV (reference sequence). The CDR3 extends over 12 amino acids. The CDR3 sequence is CASSSTGHEQYF. CDR3 coding DNA: TGTGCCAGCAGCTCAACTGGACACGAGCAGTACTTC.

The chain is built from TRBV7-9 and TRBJ1-2, with D perhaps matching TRBD1 (6 bases). Germline CDR1 SEHNR, CDR2 FQNEAQ (reference sequence). V lost 4 bases and J 6 bases, leaving 18 bases between the germline ends. The CDR3 has 15 residues. DNA of the CDR3: TGTGCCAGCAGCTCCCAGCTCCCACAGGGTGATGGCTACACCTTC. It is translated as CASSSQLPQGDGYTF.

The chain links TRBV6-6 to TRBJ2-6; D gene unclear. V was cut by 2 bases and J by 0 bases, with 8 bases left in between. CDR3 size: 16 residues. Germline loops: CDR1 MNHNY, CDR2 SVGAGI (reference sequence). CDR3 bases: TGTGCCAGCAGTTACGCAGTTAGCTCTGGGGCCAACGTCCTGACTTTC. Its translation is CASSYAVSSGANVLTF.

The gene calls are TRBV29-1 and TRBJ1-2; the match to TRBD1 covers 11 bases. The germline CDR1 and CDR2 sequences are SQVTM and ANQGSEA. With 4 bases clipped from V and 7 bases from J, the junction kept 14 bases outside the gene matches. The CDR3 spans 16 residues. CDR3 coding DNA: TGCAGCGTTGGCTTAGGACAGGGGGCCGGTGGGTCTGGCTACACCTTC. Translation: CSVGLGQGAGGSGYTF.

About this clone itself: The junction and the germline gene differ at one end; a read error may be behind it. The CDR3 DNA reads as TGTGCCAGCAGCTTAGAAACGACATTAGCAGTGTTT. Encoded protein: CASSLETTLAVF. The gene calls are TRBV7-9 and TRBJ1-1; D is ambiguous. From germline, CDR1 is SEHNR and CDR2 FQNEAQ (reference sequence). This CDR3 comprises 12 residues. Full variable domain (missing parts from reference TRBV7-9 and TRBJ1-1): DTGVSQNPRHKITKRGQNVTFRCDPISEHNRLYWYRQTLGQGPEFLTYFQNEAQLEKSRLLSDRFSAERPKGSFSTLEIQRTEQGDSAMYLCASSLETTLAVFGQGTRLTVV.

The rearrangement links TRBV19 to TRBJ1-2; unclear D gene. The CDR3 is 15 amino acids. Trimming left V 0 bases short and J 2 bases short, with 10 bases between. Germline-derived CDR1 and CDR2 are LNHDA and SQIVND (reference sequence). The CDR3 region has the DNA TGTGCCAGTAGTATAGATCATGTCAGGAACTATGGCTACACCTTC. Translation gives CASSIDHVRNYGYTF.

The CDR3, as DNA: TGTGCCAGCAGCTTAGTTCCCCACATCTACGAGCAGTACTTC. Its translation is CASSLVPHIYEQYF. The V call is TRBV7-2, the J call TRBJ2-7; unclear D gene. The germline V gene has CDR1 SGHTA and CDR2 FQGNSA. The CDR3 sequence is 14 residues long. The V end lost 1 base, the J end lost 3 bases, and 10 bases lay between the germline ends.